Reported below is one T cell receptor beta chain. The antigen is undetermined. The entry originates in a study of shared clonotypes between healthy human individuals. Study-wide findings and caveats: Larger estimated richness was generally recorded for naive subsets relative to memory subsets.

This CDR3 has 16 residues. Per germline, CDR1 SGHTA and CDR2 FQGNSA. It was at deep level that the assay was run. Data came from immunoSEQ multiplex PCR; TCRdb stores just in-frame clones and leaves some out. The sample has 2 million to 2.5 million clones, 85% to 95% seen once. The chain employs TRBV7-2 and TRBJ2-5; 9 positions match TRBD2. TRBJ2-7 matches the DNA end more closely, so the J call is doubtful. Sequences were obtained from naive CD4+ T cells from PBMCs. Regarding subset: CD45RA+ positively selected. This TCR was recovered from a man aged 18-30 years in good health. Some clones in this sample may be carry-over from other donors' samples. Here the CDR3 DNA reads TGTGCCAGCAGCTTACGCTCCGGGACTAGCACCTACGAGCAGTACTTC. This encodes CASSLRSGTSTYEQYF.